This T cell receptor (beta chain) was obtained from a study of control samples from healthy donors and cancer patients (TCRdb year 2020). The protocol used for the library was the immunoSEQ multiplex PCR assay. TCRdb stores this immuneACCESS table with in-frame sequences only. Part of the clones is absent; in the studies checked, under half of the shortfall reflects unresolved V genes, and no reason is known for the rest. The sample table holds around 26,000 clones, of which more than 75% were seen once. The ten largest account for approximately 22% of the sample. As concerns this clone: Its antigen remains undetermined. Base qualities are not at hand, and no much larger clone is one base apart.

V loses 6 bases of germline sequence and J loses 5 bases, and the interval between the two ends is 14 bases. Reading from cysteine to phenylalanine, the CDR3 counts 14 amino acids. Just the 42-base CDR3 DNA is kept, in frame starting at base 1. From the germline V gene, CDR1 is ENHRY and CDR2 is SYGVKD. The rearranged segments are TRBV10-3 and TRBJ2-1; a tentative D match to TRBD2 spans 6 bases. Sequenced material: PBMCs. This receptor was identified in a man aged 55 to 70 with colorectal cancer. The CDR3 protein: CAIREGLAHNEQFF. The sequenced DNA is TGTGCCATCAGGGAGGGACTGGCCCACAATGAGCAGTTCTTC.